This TCR beta chain comes out of a study of blood T cell repertoires in COVID-19. As for the study in general: COVID-19 samples, acute and convalescent, were from the United States, Italy and Spain.

The germline V gene encodes CDR1 MNHEY and CDR2 SVGAGI. This CDR3 has 14 residues. After removal of 7 bases from V and 4 bases from J, the junction contained 8 bases not matched to a gene. The data were produced by immunoSEQ multiplex PCR, yet TCRdb's version contains in-frame clones alone and is incomplete. The sample holds over 200,000 clones, 92% seen once. The chain has TRBV6-5 and TRBJ1-1, with TRBD1 identical over 8 bases. The sequence was obtained from a man aged 30 to 45 with acute or convalescent COVID-19. The specimen sequenced was peripheral blood. CDR3 region: CASNRQGLGTEAFF. The CDR3 DNA is TGTGCCAGCAATCGACAGGGGCTTGGCACTGAAGCTTTCTTT.